The 14 T cell receptor beta chains listed next were all sequenced from one sample in a study of radiation and T cells in renal cell carcinoma. Stated time point: baseline pretreatment blood. The sample's treatment: 15 Gy SBRT to primary tumor, nephrectomy 4 weeks later. The assay was immunoSEQ multiplex PCR, and TCRdb's table has in-frame clones only and misses some. The sample lists tens of thousands of clones; over 65% were seen once. Source: blood, taken from a patient whose treatment included radiotherapy and nephrectomy. Source of these receptors: a man aged 60 to 69 with renal cell carcinoma.

The chain employs TRBV19 and TRBJ2-7; no clear D. The V end lost 6 bases, the J end lost 3 bases, and 12 bases lay between the germline ends. The CDR3 has 13 residues. The germline CDR1 and CDR2 sequences are LNHDA and SQIVND (reference sequence). CDR3 sequence: CASSPVHSYEQYF. The CDR3 DNA sequence: TGTGCCAGTAGCCCCGTGCATAGCTACGAGCAGTACTTC.

This clone was picked up one time. The V call is TRBV7-3, the J call TRBJ2-1; 10 bases line up with TRBD2. J lost 8 bases, V lost 6 bases, and 7 bases had no gene match. CDR1 and CDR2 from the germline V gene are SGHTA and FQGTGA. This CDR3 spans 14 amino acids. The CDR3 coding sequence is TGTGCCAGCAGAGCGGGAGGGCCGTACGATGAGCAGTTCTTC. Translated: CASRAGGPYDEQFF.

The V call is TRBV5-4, the J call TRBJ2-7, with 7 bases lining up with TRBD1. V lost 4 bases to trimming and J lost 0 bases; unmatched junction nucleotides: 7. Germline values: CDR1 SGHNT, CDR2 YYREEE (reference sequence). The CDR3 is 15 residues long. The CDR3 region is CASSPRQGPSYEQYF. CDR3 bases: TGTGCCAGCAGCCCCCGACAGGGTCCCTCCTACGAGCAGTACTTC.

This clone was picked up a small number of times. V is TRBV10-3 and J is TRBJ2-3; no definite D call. From germline, CDR1 is ENHRY and CDR2 SYGVKD. The V end was cut by 2 bases, the J end by 0 bases, with 9 bases between. CDR3 length equals 15 residues. In nucleotides, the CDR3 is TGTGCCATCAGTGAGAAAGCAGCTAGCACAGATACGCAGTATTTT. Translation: CAISEKAASTDTQYF.

V and J are TRBV10-2 and TRBJ2-2; 7 bases align to TRBD2. J lost 0 bases, V lost 4 bases, and 2 bases had no gene match. Germline V CDR1 and CDR2: WSHSY, SAAADI. This CDR3 is 15 amino acids long. CDR3 amino acids: CASSGGRANTGELFF. CDR3 sequence (DNA): TGCGCCAGCAGTGGTGGGAGGGCGAACACCGGGGAGCTGTTTTTT.

J is TRBJ2-5 and V is TRBV11-3; D is perhaps TRBD1 (5 bases). The CDR3 sequence is 17 residues long. CDR1 is SGHNT, CDR2 YENEEA, per germline. Trimming removed 1 base at V and 3 bases at J, with 18 bases between. As DNA, the CDR3 is TGTGCCAGCAGCTTAGGTGGGGCCAACCCGAAAGAAGAGACCCAGTACTTC. It translates to CASSLGGANPKEETQYF.

The genes are TRBV5-1 and TRBJ2-2; no definite D call. There are 15 residues in the CDR3. Trimming pared 0 bases from V and 2 bases from J, leaving 8 bases between. CDR1 and CDR2 (germline): SGHRS, YFSETQ. CDR3: CASSLVTVNTGELFF. Written as DNA, the CDR3 is TGCGCCAGCAGCTTGGTCACCGTAAACACCGGGGAGCTGTTTTTT.

This chain connects TRBV9 to TRBJ2-7; TRBD1 matches at 7 bases. Germline CDR1 reads SGDLS; CDR2 reads YYNGEE. CDR3 length equals 15 residues. V lost 4 bases, J lost 1 base, and 8 bases stayed unmatched. The CDR3 DNA sequence: TGTGCCAGCAGCCCGACGGGGACAGAGTCCTACGAGCAGTACTTC. This translates into CASSPTGTESYEQYF.

This clone came up many times. The chain recombines TRBV11-2 with TRBJ1-4; 7 bases are shared with TRBD1. The ends lost 1 base at V and 8 bases at J; junction bases unmatched: 7. Germline assignment: CDR1 SGHAT and CDR2 FQNNGV. There are 15 residues in the CDR3. The CDR3 sequence: CASSLGSGGREKLFF. In nucleotides, the CDR3 is TGTGCCAGCAGCTTAGGCTCAGGGGGGCGGGAAAAACTGTTTTTT.

The chain is built from TRBV10-3 and TRBJ1-1, with TRBD1 matching over 10 bases. J lost 3 bases, V lost 11 bases, and 9 bases had no gene match. Germline CDR1 ENHRY, CDR2 SYGVKD. The CDR3 runs 14 residues. As DNA, the CDR3 is TGTGCCGCACGACAGGGGGCGATGGACACTGAAGCTTTCTTT. Translating it yields CAARQGAMDTEAFF.

The chain is built from TRBV5-1 and TRBJ2-1, with 8 bases fitting TRBD2. With V trimmed by 4 bases and J by 0 bases, 18 bases remained unmatched. This CDR3 contains 20 residues. Per the germline V gene, CDR1 is SGHRS and CDR2 is YFSETQ. CDR3 nucleotide sequence: TGCGCCAGCAGCACGACCGGGACTAGTTATCAGATTAGCTCCTACAATGAGCAGTTCTTC. It yields the protein CASSTTGTSYQISSYNEQFF.

This chain links TRBV14 with TRBJ2-7; 9 bases map to TRBD2. The CDR3 is made up of 15 amino acids. Germline CDR1 SGHDN, CDR2 FVKESK. V lost 3 bases and J lost 3; bases outside the gene matches: 6. The CDR3 DNA follows: TGTGCCAGCAGCCATACACTAGCGGGTTTCTACGAGCAGTACTTC. Translating gives CASSHTLAGFYEQYF.

The chain is built from TRBV7-9 and TRBJ2-7; 8 positions agree with TRBD2. Unmatched junction bases numbered 5, after V lost 6 bases and J lost 4 bases. The CDR3 is made up of 13 amino acids. CDR1 SEHNR and CDR2 FQNEAQ come from the germline V gene (reference sequence). The DNA of the CDR3 is TGTGCCAGCAGACCCCCGGGGGGGTACGAGCAGTACTTC. It encodes CASRPPGGYEQYF.

The chain employs TRBV6-5 and TRBJ2-7, with 9 bases matching TRBD1. The junction had 8 bases not matched to a gene; V was cut back by 7 bases and J by 4 bases. The CDR3 length is 14 residues. Germline assignment: CDR1 MNHEY and CDR2 SVGAGI. The CDR3 nucleotides are TGTGCCAGCACTCGGGACAGGGTGGGATACGAGCAGTACTTC. Translated, it gives CASTRDRVGYEQYF.